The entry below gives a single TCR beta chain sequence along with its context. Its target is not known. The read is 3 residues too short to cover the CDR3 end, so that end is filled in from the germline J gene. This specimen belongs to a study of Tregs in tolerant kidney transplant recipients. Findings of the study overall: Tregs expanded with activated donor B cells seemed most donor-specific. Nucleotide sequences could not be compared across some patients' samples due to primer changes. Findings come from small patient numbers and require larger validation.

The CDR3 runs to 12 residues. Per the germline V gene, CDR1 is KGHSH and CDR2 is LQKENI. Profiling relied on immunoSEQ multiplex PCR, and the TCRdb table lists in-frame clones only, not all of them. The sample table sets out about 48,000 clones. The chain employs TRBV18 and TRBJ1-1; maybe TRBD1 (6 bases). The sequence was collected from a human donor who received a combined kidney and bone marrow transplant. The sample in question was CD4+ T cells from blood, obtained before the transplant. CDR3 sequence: CASSEDSYEAFF. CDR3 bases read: TGTGCCAGCTCAGAGGACAGCTACGAA.